These T cell receptor beta chains were read from a single sample in a study of PD-L1 blockade in urothelial cancer. Method: immunoSEQ multiplex PCR; TCRdb's copy keeps in-frame clones and lacks some. The sample lists approximately 100,000 clones, roughly 84% occurring once. The sequenced sample was PBMCs, obtained around atezolizumab (anti-PD-L1) treatment. The receptors come from a man aged 50-59 years with urothelial cancer. The CDR3 runs from the conserved cysteine through the conserved F or W. Each record gives: D gene, clone size, J gene, V gene, CDR3 DNA, CDR3 protein. A D gene is named only where the DNA matches it firmly. Rows may omit the clone size; those that give it use once, few, many or a size class.

>-|-|TRBJ2-7|TRBV5-6
TGTGCCAGCAGCTCATGGAGGGTCCCCTCCTACGAGCAGTACTTC
CASSSWRVPSYEQYF
>TRBD1|few|TRBJ1-2|TRBV2
TGTGCCAGCAGTGAATCCTTTGGACAGGGGTATGGCTACACCTTC
CASSESFGQGYGYTF
>-|-|TRBJ2-4|TRBV29-1
TGCAGCGTTGAACTCCGGGGGGCGCAGGGGAACATTCAGTACTTC
CSVELRGAQGNIQYF
>TRBD1|-|TRBJ2-7|TRBV6-1
TGTGCCAGCAGAGGACAGGAGTACGAGCAGTACTTC
CASRGQEYEQYF
>-|-|TRBJ1-2|TRBV6-5
TGTGCCAGCAGTTACAACCGGTATAACTATGGCTACACCTTC
CASSYNRYNYGYTF
>-|-|TRBJ2-5|TRBV28
TGTGCCAGCAGTCCCCAGGACTACATACAAGAGACCCAGTACTTC
CASSPQDYIQETQYF
>-|once|TRBJ1-2|TRBV28
TGTGCCAGTAGATCAGGAGGCTATGGCTACACCTTC
CASRSGGYGYTF
>-|once|TRBJ1-1|TRBV28
TGTGCCAGCAGCCCGGGGGGCGCGAACACTGAAGCTTTCTTT
CASSPGGANTEAFF
>-|-|TRBJ2-2|TRBV21-1
TGTGCCAGCAGCAAAGCGGCGGGGACTAGCGGGAGGGACGGGGAGCTGTTTTTT
CASSKAAGTSGRDGELFF
>-|-|TRBJ2-1|TRBV2
TGTGCCAGCATGGTCAGGTCCTACAATGAGCAGTTCTTC
CASMVRSYNEQFF
>TRBD2|-|TRBJ2-3|TRBV28
TGTGCCAGCAGAGGACTAGCGGGAGAGGGAGATACGCAGTATTTT
CASRGLAGEGDTQYF
>-|-|TRBJ2-7|TRBV28
TGTGCATCTAGCGCCGTAGGGAACGAGCAGTACTTC
CASSAVGNEQYF
>-|-|TRBJ2-2|TRBV18
TGTGCCAGCTCACCGATCACTGGCCCGGGTTCGACCGGGGAGCTGTTTTTT
CASSPITGPGSTGELFF
>TRBD2|few|TRBJ2-7|TRBV5-1
TGCGCCAGCAGCCTAAGGACTAGCGGGGCCTTCTCCTACGAGCAGTACTTC
CASSLRTSGAFSYEQYF
>TRBD2|-|TRBJ2-1|TRBV19
TGTGCCAGTAGTATAAGCCCTTCTAGCGGGTACTACAATGAGCAGTTCTTC
CASSISPSSGYYNEQFF
>TRBD1|-|TRBJ2-1|TRBV6-4
TGTGCCAGCAGTGCGGGGACAGGGGGCCTTAATGAGCAGTTCTTC
CASSAGTGGLNEQFF
>-|few|TRBJ2-7|TRBV2
TGTGCCAGCAGTGAGTCTTGGGTAGCCTCCGAGCAGTACTTC
CASSESWVASEQYF
>-|-|TRBJ1-1|TRBV11-2
TGTGCCAGCAGCTTAGGGCCGGGGAACACTGAAGCTTTCTTT
CASSLGPGNTEAFF
>-|once|TRBJ2-7|TRBV23-1
TGCGCCAGCAGTCAAGAGGACAGACAGACCTACGAGCAGTACTTC
CASSQEDRQTYEQYF
>-|-|TRBJ2-7|TRBV4-2
TGTGCCAGCAGCCAAGGGGGAGGTGGATACGAGCAGTACTTC
CASSQGGGGYEQYF
>TRBD2|few|TRBJ2-1|TRBV14
TGTGCCAGCAGCCAAGGGAGCGGGAGGCGCAATGAGCAGTTCTTC
CASSQGSGRRNEQFF
>TRBD2|-|TRBJ2-3|TRBV6-5
TGTGCCAGCAGCCCGCCGGGAGGGGTATCAGATACGCAGTATTTT
CASSPPGGVSDTQYF
>-|-|TRBJ2-1|TRBV7-3
TGTGCCAGCAGCAACGGACTAAACAATGAGCAGTTCTTC
CASSNGLNNEQFF
>TRBD2|-|TRBJ2-5|TRBV27
TGTGCCAGCAGCCTCTTAGCGGGAGGAGGTTCTGGGGCTCAAGAGACCCAGTACTTC
CASSLLAGGGSGAQETQYF
>-|-|TRBJ2-2|TRBV15
TGTGCCACCACCTCCCCGGGGAGGACCGGGGAGCTGTTTTTT
CATTSPGRTGELFF
>TRBD1|-|TRBJ2-7|TRBV11-1
TGTGCCAGCAGGCGACAGGGGGGGTACGAGCAGTACTTC
CASRRQGGYEQYF
>TRBD1|-|TRBJ1-5|TRBV2
TGTGCCAGCAGGACCGGGACAGGGAGGGGTCAGCCCCAGCATTTT
CASRTGTGRGQPQHF
>-|-|TRBJ1-2|TRBV7-9
TGTGCCAGCAGCGTTTACAGGGAGGGCTACACCTTC
CASSVYREGYTF
>TRBD2|-|TRBJ2-1|TRBV28
TGTGCCAGCAGTTTACTAGCGGGAAGCTCCTACAATGAGCAGTTCTTC
CASSLLAGSSYNEQFF
>-|-|TRBJ1-2|TRBV28
TGTGCCAGCGGATTCCGCGGGGGCTATGGCTACACCTTC
CASGFRGGYGYTF
>-|-|TRBJ1-4|TRBV19
TGTGCCAGTAGTACAGACGCGAGAAAACTGTTTTTT
CASSTDARKLFF
>TRBD2|-|TRBJ2-1|TRBV5-1
TGCGCCAGCAGCTTCCTAGCGGGGGACAATGAGCAGTTCTTC
CASSFLAGDNEQFF
>TRBD1|-|TRBJ1-2|TRBV6-1
TGTGCCAGCAGTGAACGGCCAGGGGGTAACTATGGCTACACCTTC
CASSERPGGNYGYTF
>TRBD2|-|TRBJ2-7|TRBV7-9
TGTGCCAGCAGCGTAACTAGCGGGAGCTCCGAGCAGTACTTC
CASSVTSGSSEQYF
>TRBD2|-|TRBJ2-3|TRBV11-2
TGTGCCAGCAGAATGGGACTACCAGATACGCAGTATTTT
CASRMGLPDTQYF
>-|-|TRBJ2-1|TRBV27
TGTGCCAGCAGCCCAACTAGGAGGTTCTACAATGAGCAGTTCTTC
CASSPTRRFYNEQFF
>-|-|TRBJ1-5|TRBV19
TGTGCCAGTTTGGACAGCGCTTCTAGCAATCAGCCCCAGCATTTT
CASLDSASSNQPQHF
>TRBD2|once|TRBJ2-2|TRBV5-1
TGCGCCAGCAGCTTGTTGCCCCCGGGAGGCGGAGTGAACACCGGGGAGCTGTTTTTT
CASSLLPPGGGVNTGELFF
>TRBD2|-|TRBJ2-7|TRBV4-2
TGTGCCAGCAGCCAAAGGCTAGCGGATAGCTCCTACGAGCAGTACTTC
CASSQRLADSSYEQYF
>-|-|TRBJ1-5|TRBV28
TGTGCCAGCAGTTTTCCAGGTAATAGCAATCAGCCCCAGCATTTT
CASSFPGNSNQPQHF
>TRBD2|-|TRBJ2-5|TRBV5-4
TGTGCCAGCAGCTTGGGGACTAGCGGGATAGGAATAGAGACCCAGTACTTC
CASSLGTSGIGIETQYF
>-|-|TRBJ2-1|TRBV7-3
TGTGCCAGCAGCCCCGCCGGAGGTCACGAGCAGTTCTTC
CASSPAGGHEQFF
>TRBD1|few|TRBJ1-2|TRBV6-6
TGTGCCAGCAGCGACAGGGGGGAAATTCATGGCTACACCTTC
CASSDRGEIHGYTF
>-|once|TRBJ2-7|TRBV27
TGTGCCAGCAGTTTATCGATATCAGGGGTCCACGAGCAGTACTTC
CASSLSISGVHEQYF
>-|once|TRBJ1-5|TRBV18
TGTGCCAGCTCCCCCGACAGCGGGTATCAGCCCCAGCATTTT
CASSPDSGYQPQHF
>-|-|TRBJ2-2|TRBV5-1
TGCGCCAGCAGCCGTACGAACACCGGGGAGCTGTTTTTT
CASSRTNTGELFF
>TRBD1|-|TRBJ1-3|TRBV28
TGTGCCAGCAGTTTTTGGACAGGGGCGAGCTCTGGAAACACCATATATTTT
CASSFWTGASSGNTIYF
>TRBD2|-|TRBJ2-2|TRBV18
TGTGCCAGCTCACCACCGCATGCCGGGACTAGCGACACCGGGGAGCTGTTTTTT
CASSPPHAGTSDTGELFF
>-|-|TRBJ2-3|TRBV7-3
TGTGCCAGCAGCGCACGCGGCACAGATACGCAGTATTTT
CASSARGTDTQYF
>-|few|TRBJ1-1|TRBV5-1
TGCGCCAGCAGCCCCCTGGCAGGGATGAACACTGAAGCTTTCTTT
CASSPLAGMNTEAFF
>TRBD1|-|TRBJ2-7|TRBV7-9
TGTGCCAGCAGCTTTGGGACAGGCCTTGGAGTTACGTTAGTTTACGAGCAGTACTTC
CASSFGTGLGVTLVYEQYF
>TRBD1|-|TRBJ1-1|TRBV5-5
TGTGCCAGCAGCTCCGACAGGGGGCTTGGTGAAGCTTTCTTT
CASSSDRGLGEAFF
>-|-|TRBJ2-2|TRBV19
TGTGCCAGTAGTGGTACAGGCACCGGGGAGCTGTTTTTT
CASSGTGTGELFF
>-|-|TRBJ2-7|TRBV27
TGTGCCAGCAGTTTAGCGGGAAGCTCCTACGAGCAGTACTTC
CASSLAGSSYEQYF